This T cell receptor beta chain was sequenced in a study of OX40 agonist ivuxolimab in advanced cancers. Sequencing used immunoSEQ multiplex PCR; TCRdb keeps in-frame clones, though not all of them. The repertoire holds roughly 23,000 clones, with 80% to 85% as singletons. The CDR3 spans 16 residues. Trimming pared 2 bases from V and 3 bases from J, leaving 17 bases between. Germline V gives CDR1 SGHAT, CDR2 FQNNGV. Overall study results and limits: In CD8+ T cells, expanded clones were on average more numerous than in CD4+. There were also nonresponders showing low normalized T-cell clonal expansion.

Notes on this clone: The antigen is undetermined.

The sequenced sample was CD4+ or CD8+ T cells sorted from blood, obtained in a trial of the OX40 agonist ivuxolimab. The receptor was isolated from an adult with an advanced solid tumor such as melanoma, head and neck, liver or kidney cancer. This rearrangement joins TRBV11-2 to TRBJ2-7; D not certain. CDR3 sequence (DNA): TGTGCCAGCAGCTTAAACTATGGGTTCAACCTCTACGAGCAGTACTTC. This encodes CASSLNYGFNLYEQYF.